A single TCR beta chain is shown here with its context. The antigen remains unidentified. The entry originates in a study of T cells after yellow fever vaccination. Overall study findings and caveats: Bulk-population clonotypes that are abundant could appear as contaminants in FACS-sorted repertoires. A large majority of primary-vaccination clones showed up again after the booster (approximately 96% CD4, about 87% CD8). Clonotypes shared by both compartments, CD4 and CD8, made up a small share.

Researchers made TCR cDNA using 5'RACE template switching, and this step added a universal primer site and UMIs. MiXCR, run by TCRdb on the 5' RACE reads, gives a single entry per CDR3 protein. The sample comprises 300,000 to 350,000 distinct CDR3 sequences, 3% to 4.5% of which are singletons, and approximately 24% rests with the top ten. This TCR came from a man younger than 35 who received the YFV17D yellow fever vaccine. Sequencing was performed on PBMCs, taken 5 days after the yellow fever booster vaccination.

The DNA for the CDR3 is TGCGCCAGCAGGGGCGGGGGGGCCAACAATGAGCAGTTCTTC. Translating it yields CASRGGGANNEQFF. This chain uses TRBV5-1 with TRBJ2-1; TRBD2 matches 9 bases. This CDR3 spans 14 amino acids. V trimming: 5 bases; J trimming: 5 bases; junction bases outside the gene matches: 5. CDR1 SGHRS and CDR2 YFSETQ come from the germline V gene.